This TCR beta chain originates from a study of response to subunit inactivated influenza vaccine. TCRdb recomputed calls from the RT-PCR reads with MiXCR, one row per CDR3 protein. The sample contains roughly 710,000 distinct CDR3 sequences, approximately 15% of which appear only once. Germline V CDR1 and CDR2: SGHVS, FQNEAQ. Deletions cut 1 base from V and 6 bases from J, with 16 bases between. The CDR3 covers 15 residues. Regarding the study as a whole: Authors suggested that a seasonal influenza vaccination recruits few new T cells each time.

This clonotype was detected many times. Its antigen is undetermined. Sequenced material: PBMCs from blood, taken around two weeks before vaccination. This TCR was recovered from a man aged 45-60 years who received an inactivated influenza vaccine. V usage is TRBV7-8 and J usage is TRBJ2-7, with a possible D match to TRBD1 (6 bases). This CDR3 is CASSLVVRGIIEQYF. The DNA of the CDR3 is TGTGCCAGCAGCTTAGTGGTCAGGGGTATCATCGAGCAGTACTTC.